The clone carrying this T cell receptor (beta chain) was recorded a few times. Its cognate antigen is unknown. This entry comes from a study of beta chain features in type 1 diabetes. Study-wide results and caveats: There was a moderate but significant shortening of TCRB CDR3s in all four CD4+ subsets of Type 1 diabetes patients. Patients' naive, central memory and Treg TCRB repertoires seemed closer to one another than those of healthy donors. VDJ junctions in type 1 diabetes patients carried more deletions and fewer insertions.

Since all of the isolated RNA was reverse transcribed, expressed TCRB transcripts were what got sequenced. The repertoire was sequenced with immunoSEQ multiplex PCR; TCRdb's copy has only in-frame clones and lacks some. Of under 300,000 clones in the sample, roughly 13% are singletons; the top ten hold approximately 0.018%. Averaging around 120 mL, one heparinised blood draw was given by each donor. CD4+ naive, central memory, regulatory and stem cell-like memory subsets were isolated by sorting on CD45RO/CCR7/CD25/CD127/CD95/CD27. There are 13 residues in the CDR3. From germline, CDR1 is SNHLY and CDR2 FYNNEI. V was clipped by 6 bases and J by 2 bases, with 9 bases between them.

The chain has TRBV2 and TRBJ2-3; D possibly corresponds to TRBD1 (5 bases). The origin of this receptor is a young man with type 1 diabetes. Sequenced material: naive CD4+ T cells from blood. As DNA, the CDR3 is TGTGCCAGCAGCGCCGGACACACAGATACGCAGTATTTT. The encoded protein is CASSAGHTDTQYF.